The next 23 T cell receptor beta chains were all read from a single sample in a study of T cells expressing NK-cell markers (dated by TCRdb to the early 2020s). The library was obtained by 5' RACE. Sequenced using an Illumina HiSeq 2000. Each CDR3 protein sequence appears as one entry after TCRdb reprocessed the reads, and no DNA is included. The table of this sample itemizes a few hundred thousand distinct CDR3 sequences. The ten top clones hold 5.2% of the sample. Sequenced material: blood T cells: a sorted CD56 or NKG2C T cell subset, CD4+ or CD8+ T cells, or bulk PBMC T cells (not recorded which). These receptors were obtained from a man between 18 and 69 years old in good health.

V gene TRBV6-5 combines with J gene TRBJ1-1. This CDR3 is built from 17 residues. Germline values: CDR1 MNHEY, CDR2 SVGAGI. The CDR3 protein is CASSYSTLRTGNTEAFF.

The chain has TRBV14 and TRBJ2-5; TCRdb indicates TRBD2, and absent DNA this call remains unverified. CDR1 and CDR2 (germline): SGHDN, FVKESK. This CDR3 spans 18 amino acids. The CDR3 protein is CASSQWEGSGGTQETQYF.

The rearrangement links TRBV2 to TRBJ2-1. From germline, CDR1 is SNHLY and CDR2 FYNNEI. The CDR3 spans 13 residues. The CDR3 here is CASSDETYNEQFF.

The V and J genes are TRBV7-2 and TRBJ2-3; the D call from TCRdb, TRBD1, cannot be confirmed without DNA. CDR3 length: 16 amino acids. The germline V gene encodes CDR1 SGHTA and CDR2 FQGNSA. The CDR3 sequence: CASSHRDLGGADTQYF.

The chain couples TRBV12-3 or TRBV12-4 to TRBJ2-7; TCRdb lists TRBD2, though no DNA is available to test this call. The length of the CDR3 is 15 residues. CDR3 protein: CASSRARDSAYEQYF.

The CDR3 spells CASSIRTVVSYEQYF. The V gene is TRBV5-5, the J gene TRBJ2-7; TCRdb's D call, TRBD1, is unchecked because there is no DNA. CDR1 and CDR2 (germline): SGHKS, YYEKEE (reference sequence). CDR3 length equals 15 residues.

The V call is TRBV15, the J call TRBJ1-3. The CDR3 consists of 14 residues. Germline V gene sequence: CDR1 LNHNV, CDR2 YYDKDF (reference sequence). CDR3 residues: CATSRVGSGNTIYF.

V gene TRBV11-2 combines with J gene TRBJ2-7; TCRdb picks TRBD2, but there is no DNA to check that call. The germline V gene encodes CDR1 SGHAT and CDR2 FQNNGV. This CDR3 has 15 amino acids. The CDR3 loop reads CASSLISGGAVEQYF.

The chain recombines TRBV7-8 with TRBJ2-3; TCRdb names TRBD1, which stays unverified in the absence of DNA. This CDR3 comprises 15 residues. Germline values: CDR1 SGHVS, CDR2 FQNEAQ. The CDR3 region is CASSVRTGGTDTQYF. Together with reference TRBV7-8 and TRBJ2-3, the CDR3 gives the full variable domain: GAGVSQSPRYKVAKRGQDVALRCDPISGHVSLFWYQQALGQGPEFLTYFQNEAQLDKSGLPSDRFFAERPEGSVSTLKIQRTQQEDSAVYLCASSVRTGGTDTQYFGPGTRLTVL.

This CDR3 is CASSPGWGGSYNEQFF. The genes are TRBV9 and TRBJ2-1. The CDR3 sequence is 16 residues long. The germline V gene encodes CDR1 SGDLS and CDR2 YYNGEE.

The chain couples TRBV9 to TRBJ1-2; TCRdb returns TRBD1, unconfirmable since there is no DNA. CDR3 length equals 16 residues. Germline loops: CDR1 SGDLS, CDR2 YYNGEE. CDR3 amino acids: CASSVGGQGTYEGYTF.

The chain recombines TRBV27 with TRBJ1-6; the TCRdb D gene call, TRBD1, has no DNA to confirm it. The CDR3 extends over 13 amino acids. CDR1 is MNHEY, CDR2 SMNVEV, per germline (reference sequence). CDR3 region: CATGGTYNSPLHF.

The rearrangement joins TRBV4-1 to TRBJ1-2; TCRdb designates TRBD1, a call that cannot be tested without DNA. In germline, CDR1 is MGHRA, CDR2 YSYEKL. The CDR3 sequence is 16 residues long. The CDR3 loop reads CASRTRDRGMDYGYTF.

CDR3: CASSRDRLKETQYF. The gene calls are TRBV7-9 and TRBJ2-5; TCRdb calls TRBD1, which cannot be checked without DNA. Germline assignment: CDR1 SEHNR and CDR2 FQNEAQ (reference sequence). This CDR3 is built from 14 residues.

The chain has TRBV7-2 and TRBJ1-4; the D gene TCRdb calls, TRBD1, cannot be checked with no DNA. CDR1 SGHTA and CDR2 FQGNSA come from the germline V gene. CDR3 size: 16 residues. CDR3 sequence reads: CASSQGTGGSNEKLFF.

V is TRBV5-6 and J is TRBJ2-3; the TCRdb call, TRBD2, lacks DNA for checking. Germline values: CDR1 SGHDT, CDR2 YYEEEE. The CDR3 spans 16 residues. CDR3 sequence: CASSLSAGGFTDTQYF.

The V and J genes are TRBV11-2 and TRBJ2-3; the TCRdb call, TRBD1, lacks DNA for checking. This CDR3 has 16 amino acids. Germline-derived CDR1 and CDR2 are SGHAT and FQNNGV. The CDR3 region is CASSLSSGRSTDTQYF.

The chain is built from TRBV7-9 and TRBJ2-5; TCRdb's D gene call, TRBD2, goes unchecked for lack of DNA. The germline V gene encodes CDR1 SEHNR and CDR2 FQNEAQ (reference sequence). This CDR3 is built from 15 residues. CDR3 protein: CASSSQRLAGVTQYF.

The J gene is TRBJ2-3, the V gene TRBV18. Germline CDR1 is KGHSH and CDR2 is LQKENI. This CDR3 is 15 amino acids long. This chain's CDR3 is CASSRSGGIEDTQYF.

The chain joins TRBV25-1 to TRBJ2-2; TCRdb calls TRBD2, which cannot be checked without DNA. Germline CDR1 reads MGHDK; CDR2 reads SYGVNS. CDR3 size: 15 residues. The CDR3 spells CASTPAAGGGGELFF.

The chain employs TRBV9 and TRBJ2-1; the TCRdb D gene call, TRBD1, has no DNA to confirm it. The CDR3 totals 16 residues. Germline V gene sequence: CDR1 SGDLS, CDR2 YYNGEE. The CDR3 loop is CASSARQGDPYNEQFF.

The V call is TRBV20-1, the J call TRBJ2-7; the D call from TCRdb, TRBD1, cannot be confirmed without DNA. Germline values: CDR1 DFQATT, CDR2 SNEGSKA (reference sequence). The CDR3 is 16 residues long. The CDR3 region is CSASTPPGGATYEQYF.

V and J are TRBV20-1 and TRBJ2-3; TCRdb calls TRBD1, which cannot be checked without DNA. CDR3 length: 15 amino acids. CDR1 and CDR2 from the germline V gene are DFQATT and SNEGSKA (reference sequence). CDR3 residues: CSARARAGGRDTQYF.